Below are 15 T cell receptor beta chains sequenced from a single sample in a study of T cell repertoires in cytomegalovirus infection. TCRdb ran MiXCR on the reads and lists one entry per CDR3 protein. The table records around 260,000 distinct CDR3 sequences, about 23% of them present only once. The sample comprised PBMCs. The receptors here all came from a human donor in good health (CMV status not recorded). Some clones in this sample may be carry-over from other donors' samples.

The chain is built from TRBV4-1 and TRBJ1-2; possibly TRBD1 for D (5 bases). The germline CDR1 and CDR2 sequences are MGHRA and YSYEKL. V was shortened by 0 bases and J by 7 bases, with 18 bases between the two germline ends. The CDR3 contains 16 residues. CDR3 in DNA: TGCGCCAGCAGCCAAGATGAGTTGAGGACAATCCTTGGCTACACCTTC. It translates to CASSQDELRTILGYTF.

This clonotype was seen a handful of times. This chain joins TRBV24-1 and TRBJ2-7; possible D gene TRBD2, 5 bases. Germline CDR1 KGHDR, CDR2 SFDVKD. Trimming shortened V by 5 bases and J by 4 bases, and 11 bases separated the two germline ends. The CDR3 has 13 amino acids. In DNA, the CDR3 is TGTGCCACCAGTGCCCCGGGGAGATACGAGCAGTACTTC. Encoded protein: CATSAPGRYEQYF.

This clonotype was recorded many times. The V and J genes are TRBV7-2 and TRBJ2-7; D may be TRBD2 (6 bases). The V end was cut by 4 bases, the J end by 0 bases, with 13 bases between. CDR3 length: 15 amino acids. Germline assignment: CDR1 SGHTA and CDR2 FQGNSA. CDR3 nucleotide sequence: TGTGCCAGCAGCTCACCGACGGGAGTCTCCTACGAGCAGTACTTC. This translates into CASSSPTGVSYEQYF.

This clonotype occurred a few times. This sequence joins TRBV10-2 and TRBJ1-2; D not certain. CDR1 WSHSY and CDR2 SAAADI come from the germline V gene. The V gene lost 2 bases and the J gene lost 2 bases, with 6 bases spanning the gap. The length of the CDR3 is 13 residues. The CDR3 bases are TGCGCCAGCAGTGAGCGGCTGAACTATGGCTACACCTTC. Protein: CASSERLNYGYTF.

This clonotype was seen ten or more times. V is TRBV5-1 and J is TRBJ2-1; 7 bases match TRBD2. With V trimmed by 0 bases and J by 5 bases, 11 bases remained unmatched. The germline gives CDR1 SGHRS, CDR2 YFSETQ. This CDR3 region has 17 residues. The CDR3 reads CASSLAGGGVTDNEQFF. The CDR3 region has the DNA TGCGCCAGCAGCTTGGCCGGGGGAGGGGTAACCGACAATGAGCAGTTCTTC.

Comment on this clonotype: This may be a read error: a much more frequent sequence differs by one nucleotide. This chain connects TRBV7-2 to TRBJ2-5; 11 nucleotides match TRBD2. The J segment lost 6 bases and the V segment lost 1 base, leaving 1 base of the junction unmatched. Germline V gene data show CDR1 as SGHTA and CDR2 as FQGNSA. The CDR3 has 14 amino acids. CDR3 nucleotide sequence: TGTGCCAGCAGCTTAGGACTAGCGGGACAGACCCAGTACTTC. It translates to CASSLGLAGQTQYF.

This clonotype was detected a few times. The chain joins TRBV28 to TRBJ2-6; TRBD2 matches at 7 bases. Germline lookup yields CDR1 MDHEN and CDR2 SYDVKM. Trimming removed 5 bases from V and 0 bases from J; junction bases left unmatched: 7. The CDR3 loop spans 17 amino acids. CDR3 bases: TGTGCCAGCAGTACCCCGGCGGGAGTCTCTGGGGCCAACGTCCTGACTTTC. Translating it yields CASSTPAGVSGANVLTF.

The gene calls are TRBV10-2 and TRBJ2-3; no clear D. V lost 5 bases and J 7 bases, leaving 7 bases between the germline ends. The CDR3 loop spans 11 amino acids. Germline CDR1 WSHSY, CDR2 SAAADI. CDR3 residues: CASSRANTQYF. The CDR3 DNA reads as TGCGCCAGCAGTAGGGCCAATACGCAGTATTTT.

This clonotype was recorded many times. CDR3 bases: TGTGCCAGCAGCTTCCCAGGGGCAGAGACCCAGTACTTC. Translated, it gives CASSFPGAETQYF. V usage is TRBV11-2 and J usage is TRBJ2-5; tentative D call: TRBD1 (6 bases). Germline CDR1 SGHAT, CDR2 FQNNGV. Trimming took 3 bases from V and 4 from J, leaving 9 bases between them. This CDR3 has 13 amino acids.

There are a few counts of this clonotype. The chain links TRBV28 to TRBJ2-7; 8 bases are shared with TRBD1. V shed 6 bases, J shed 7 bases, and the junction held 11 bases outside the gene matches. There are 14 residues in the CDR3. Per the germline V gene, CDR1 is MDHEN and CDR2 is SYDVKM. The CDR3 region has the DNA TGTGCCAGCAGCACAGGGACAGGAGGACGGGAGCAGTACTTC. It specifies CASSTGTGGREQYF.

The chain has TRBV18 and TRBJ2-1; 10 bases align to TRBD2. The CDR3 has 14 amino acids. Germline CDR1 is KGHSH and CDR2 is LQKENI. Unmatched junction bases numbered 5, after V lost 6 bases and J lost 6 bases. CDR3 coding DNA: TGTGCCAGCTCCCAACTAGCGGGGAGCAATGAGCAGTTCTTC. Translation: CASSQLAGSNEQFF. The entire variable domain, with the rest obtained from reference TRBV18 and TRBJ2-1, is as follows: NAGVMQNPRHLVRRRGQEARLRCSPMKGHSHVYWYRQLPEEGLKFMVYLQKENIIDESGMPKERFSAEFPKEGPSILRIQQVVRGDSAAYFCASSQLAGSNEQFFGPGTRLTVL.

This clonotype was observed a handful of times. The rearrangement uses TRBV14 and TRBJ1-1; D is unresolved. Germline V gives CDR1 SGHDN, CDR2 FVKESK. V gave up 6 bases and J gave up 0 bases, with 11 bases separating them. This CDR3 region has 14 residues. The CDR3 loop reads CASSQHTMNTEAFF. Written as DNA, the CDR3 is TGTGCCAGCAGTCAACACACCATGAACACTGAAGCTTTCTTT. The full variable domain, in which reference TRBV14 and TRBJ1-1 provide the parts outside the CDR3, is EAGVTQFPSHSVIEKGQTVTLRCDPISGHDNLYWYRRVMGKEIKFLLHFVKESKQDESGMPNNRFLAERTGGTYSTLKVQPAELEDSGVYFCASSQHTMNTEAFFGQGTRLTVV.

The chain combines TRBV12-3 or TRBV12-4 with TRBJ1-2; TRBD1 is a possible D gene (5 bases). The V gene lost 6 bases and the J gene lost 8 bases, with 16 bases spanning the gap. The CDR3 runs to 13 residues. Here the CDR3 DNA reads TGTGCCAGCAGAGACCGGGACTCCCGAGGCTACACCTTC. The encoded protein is CASRDRDSRGYTF.

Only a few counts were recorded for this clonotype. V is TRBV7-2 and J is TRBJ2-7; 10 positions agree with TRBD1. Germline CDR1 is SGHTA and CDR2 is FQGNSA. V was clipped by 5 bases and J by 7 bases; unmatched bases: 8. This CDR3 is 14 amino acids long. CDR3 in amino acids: CASSRGTGAEEQYF. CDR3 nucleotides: TGTGCCAGCAGCCGCGGGACAGGGGCGGAAGAGCAGTACTTC.

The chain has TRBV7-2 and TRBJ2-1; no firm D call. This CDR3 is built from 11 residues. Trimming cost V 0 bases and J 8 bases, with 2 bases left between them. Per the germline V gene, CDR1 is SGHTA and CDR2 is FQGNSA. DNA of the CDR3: TGTGCCAGCAGCTTAGCGTATGAGCAGTTCTTC. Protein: CASSLAYEQFF.